The 32 T cell receptor beta chains reported below all come from one sample, sequenced in a study of blood T cell repertoires in COVID-19. Profiled with immunoSEQ multiplex PCR; TCRdb holds only in-frame clones, not every one. The profile covers about 670,000 clones, with 85% to 90% appearing a single time and roughly 0.26% taken by the ten largest. The sample consisted of peripheral blood. These TCRs come from a woman between 18 and 29 years old with acute or convalescent COVID-19.

This chain links TRBV27 with TRBJ2-1; 8 positions match TRBD1. The CDR3 consists of 22 residues. CDR1 is MNHEY, CDR2 SMNVEV, per germline (reference sequence). V trimming: 0 bases; J trimming: 6 bases; junction bases outside the gene matches: 25. Written as DNA, the CDR3 is TGTGCCAGCAGTTTATCGGGGTTTGGTTTCTCGCAGGGGGCGCAAAGGATCAATGAGCAGTTCTTC. This translates into CASSLSGFGFSQGAQRINEQFF.

The rearrangement joins TRBV7-3 to TRBJ2-1, with D possibly TRBD2 on 5 matching bases. The CDR3 length is 12 residues. Looked up from germline, CDR1 is SGHTA and CDR2 is FQGTGA. Trimming stripped 3 bases from V and 10 bases from J, with 10 bases between. CDR3 nucleotide sequence: TGTGCCAGCAGCTTCGAGGGAAACGAGCAGTTCTTC. The encoded protein is CASSFEGNEQFF.

This sequence joins TRBV2 and TRBJ1-2; D is ambiguous. The CDR3 loop spans 14 amino acids. With 1 base removed from V and 4 bases from J, the gap between germline ends came to 10 bases. Germline CDR1 SNHLY, CDR2 FYNNEI. The DNA of the CDR3 is TGTGCCAGCAGTGAAGGATGGAGCCTCTATGGCTACACCTTC. It encodes CASSEGWSLYGYTF.

V gene TRBV7-2 combines with J gene TRBJ2-1; 7 nucleotides line up with TRBD1. Germline loops: CDR1 SGHTA, CDR2 FQGNSA. Unmatched junction bases numbered 8, after V lost 5 bases and J lost 4 bases. CDR3 size: 15 residues. The CDR3, as DNA: TGTGCCAGCAGCGCCGACAGGGCTATGTACAATGAGCAGTTCTTC. Translated, it gives CASSADRAMYNEQFF.

This chain's CDR3 is CASSLRVIGEKLFF. For the CDR3, the DNA is TGTGCCAGCAGTTTACGGGTAATCGGGGAAAAACTGTTTTTT. The rearrangement uses TRBV28 and TRBJ1-4; D unresolved. Germline CDR1 and CDR2: MDHEN and SYDVKM. Trimming removed 2 bases from V and 8 bases from J, with 12 bases in between. There are 14 residues in the CDR3.

The V and J genes are TRBV6-5 and TRBJ2-1; D gene ambiguous. V was clipped by 5 bases and J by 2 bases, with 13 bases between them. Germline values: CDR1 MNHEY, CDR2 SVGAGI. The CDR3 is made up of 15 amino acids. The CDR3 coding sequence is TGTGCCAGCAGTCCAGAGGCAGAAACCTACAATGAGCAGTTCTTC. Amino acid sequence: CASSPEAETYNEQFF.

The chain couples TRBV18 to TRBJ1-3; no firm D call. CDR1 and CDR2 from the germline V gene are KGHSH and LQKENI. The ends were cut back, 1 base at V and 4 bases at J, with 11 bases in the middle. The CDR3 spans 15 residues. As DNA, the CDR3 is TGTGCCAGCTCACCACAGAGGGCAGCCGGAAACACCATATATTTT. Amino acid sequence: CASSPQRAAGNTIYF. Variable domain in full (rest from reference TRBV18 and TRBJ1-3): NAGVMQNPRHLVRRRGQEARLRCSPMKGHSHVYWYRQLPEEGLKFMVYLQKENIIDESGMPKERFSAEFPKEGPSILRIQQVVRGDSAAYFCASSPQRAAGNTIYFGEGSWLTVV.

The chain has TRBV29-1 and TRBJ1-2; no reliable D call. V lost 7 bases and J 7 bases, leaving 19 bases between the germline ends. Germline CDR1 SQVTM, CDR2 ANQGSEA. The CDR3 runs to 13 residues. The CDR3 sequence is CSAGLPSTLGYTF. CDR3 coding DNA: TGCAGCGCTGGACTGCCCAGTACGCTTGGCTACACCTTC. The full variable domain, rest sourced from reference TRBV29-1 and TRBJ1-2, is SAVISQKPSRDICQRGTSLTIQCQVDSQVTMMFWYRQQPGQSLTLIATANQGSEATYESGFVIDKFPISRPNLTFSTLTVSNMSPEDSSIYLCSAGLPSTLGYTFGSGTRLTVV.

The chain recombines TRBV11-2 with TRBJ1-1, with 8 bases identical to TRBD1. CDR3 length equals 16 residues. Germline V lookup: CDR1 SGHAT, CDR2 FQNNGV. The junction had 5 bases not matched to a gene; V was cut back by 1 base and J by 1 base. CDR3 in amino acids: CASSLGFTGGNTEAFF. CDR3 coding DNA: TGTGCCAGCAGCTTAGGTTTTACAGGGGGGAACACTGAAGCTTTCTTT.

This chain uses TRBV5-5 with TRBJ2-7; the D is unclear. V was cut by 4 bases and J by 0 bases, with 8 bases left in between. The CDR3 runs to 13 residues. In germline, CDR1 is SGHKS, CDR2 YYEKEE (reference sequence). The CDR3 is CASSPQVSYEQYF. The CDR3 region has the DNA TGTGCCAGCAGCCCTCAGGTCTCCTACGAGCAGTACTTC.

This clone showed up just once. V and J are TRBV12-3 or TRBV12-4 and TRBJ1-1; D gene uncertain. The CDR3 contains 12 residues. With 7 bases removed from V and 3 bases from J, the gap between germline ends came to 9 bases. CDR3 protein: CASTLGYTEAFF. The CDR3 nucleotides are TGTGCCAGCACCCTCGGGTACACTGAAGCTTTCTTT.

The V gene is TRBV5-5, the J gene TRBJ1-2; 7 positions agree with TRBD1. The CDR3 covers 15 residues. The junction had 6 bases not matched to a gene; V was cut back by 2 bases and J by 2 bases. The germline CDR1 and CDR2 sequences are SGHKS and YYEKEE (reference sequence). The CDR3 region has the DNA TGTGCCAGCAGCTTTATGGCGGGACAGAACTATGGCTACACCTTC. Encoded protein: CASSFMAGQNYGYTF. The whole variable domain, remainder taken from reference TRBV5-5 and TRBJ1-2, is DAGVTQSPTHLIKTRGQQVTLRCSPISGHKSVSWYQQVLGQGPQFIFQYYEKEERGRGNFPDRFSARQFPNYSSELNVNALLLGDSALYLCASSFMAGQNYGYTFGSGTRLTVV.

The chain employs TRBV27 and TRBJ1-2, with 7 bases matching TRBD1. CDR3 length: 15 residues. Per germline, CDR1 MNHEY and CDR2 SMNVEV (reference sequence). V shed 6 bases, J shed 7 bases, and the junction held 14 bases outside the gene matches. CDR3 sequence reads: CASSKAALQGGGYTF. In nucleotides, the CDR3 is TGTGCCAGCAGCAAAGCTGCCCTGCAGGGGGGTGGCTACACCTTC.

This clone was observed once. The V call is TRBV7-9, the J call TRBJ2-5, with 9 bases matching TRBD1. The J segment lost 5 bases and the V segment lost 0 bases, leaving 10 bases of the junction unmatched. The germline CDR1 and CDR2 sequences are SEHNR and FQNEAQ (reference sequence). The CDR3 loop spans 17 amino acids. The CDR3 protein is CASSLAVLQGAGETQYF. DNA for the CDR3: TGTGCCAGCAGCTTAGCAGTCTTACAGGGGGCAGGGGAGACCCAGTACTTC.

The CDR3 sequence: CASSLAGFEQYF. DNA for the CDR3: TGTGCCAGCAGCTTGGCGGGGTTCGAGCAGTACTTC. The chain has TRBV5-4 and TRBJ2-7; possible D gene TRBD2, 5 bases. This CDR3 spans 12 amino acids. Between the trimmed V and J ends, which lost 0 bases and 6 bases, there was a span of 7 bases. Germline V gene data show CDR1 as SGHNT and CDR2 as YYREEE (reference sequence).

The V call is TRBV13, the J call TRBJ1-2; D is undetermined. CDR3 length: 13 amino acids. Trimming removed 4 bases at V and 8 bases at J, with 14 bases between. CDR1 is PRHDT, CDR2 FYEKMQ, per germline (reference sequence). This CDR3 reads CASSSRREEGYTF. In DNA form, the CDR3 reads TGTGCCAGCAGCTCCAGGCGGGAGGAGGGCTACACCTTC.

The V call is TRBV6-5, the J call TRBJ1-3; TRBD1 aligns across 9 bases. Germline-derived CDR1 and CDR2 are MNHEY and SVGAGI. The CDR3 runs to 13 residues. With 2 bases clipped from V and 10 bases from J, the junction kept 3 bases outside the gene matches. The CDR3 region has the DNA TGTGCCAGCAGTTACGGACAGGGGAAAACCATATATTTT. Translation: CASSYGQGKTIYF.

The V gene is TRBV30, the J gene TRBJ1-1; 9 bases map to TRBD1. The V segment lost 2 bases and the J segment 5 bases; nucleotides outside the gene matches: 9. The CDR3 is 15 amino acids. Germline V gene data show CDR1 as GTSNPN and CDR2 as SVGIG (reference sequence). CDR3 region: CAWSPGGTGRTEAFF. As DNA, the CDR3 is TGTGCCTGGAGTCCCGGGGGGACAGGGAGAACTGAAGCTTTCTTT.

This sequence joins TRBV9 and TRBJ2-3; 9 bases map to TRBD2. J gave up 1 base and V 0 bases, and 3 bases lay outside the gene matches. Germline CDR1 reads SGDLS; CDR2 reads YYNGEE. This CDR3 contains 16 residues. CDR3 bases: TGTGCCAGCAGCGTAGTGACTAGCGGAGGCACAGATACGCAGTATTTT. Translating it yields CASSVVTSGGTDTQYF.

J is TRBJ2-5 and V is TRBV3-1 (or the pseudogene TRBV3-2); 11 nucleotides align to TRBD2. The J segment lost 3 bases and the V segment lost 6 bases, leaving 3 bases of the junction unmatched. The CDR3 length is 14 residues. Germline CDR1 LGHDT, CDR2 YNNKEL (reference sequence). The CDR3 sequence is CASRNSGGEETQYF. The CDR3 DNA follows: TGTGCCAGCAGGAATAGCGGGGGGGAAGAGACCCAGTACTTC.

This clone was picked up a small number of times. The V gene is TRBV6-2 or TRBV6-3, the J gene TRBJ1-1; D not resolved. V was cut by 1 base and J by 5 bases, with 8 bases left in between. Germline V lookup: CDR1 MNHEY, CDR2 SVGEGT. This CDR3 has 13 residues. Written as DNA, the CDR3 is TGTGCCAGCAGTTACTTCGGCGGGACTGAAGCTTTCTTT. It codes for CASSYFGGTEAFF.

This clone came up a few times. V is TRBV3-1 (or the pseudogene TRBV3-2) and J is TRBJ1-6; tentatively, D is TRBD1 (6 bases). Deletions cut 4 bases from V and 7 bases from J, with 20 bases between. The CDR3 length is 17 residues. Per germline, CDR1 LGHDT and CDR2 YNNKEL (reference sequence). The chain's CDR3 is CASSPGTLNRGNSPLHF. The CDR3 DNA is TGTGCCAGCAGCCCCGGGACACTAAATCGAGGGAATTCACCCCTCCACTTT.

The V call is TRBV6-6, the J call TRBJ2-1, with D possibly being TRBD2 (6 bases). Trimming took off 2 bases at V and 0 bases at J, with 11 bases between the two ends. From germline, CDR1 is MNHNY and CDR2 SVGAGI (reference sequence). The CDR3 sequence is 16 residues long. The CDR3 region is CASSYGGESSYNEQFF. The DNA for the CDR3 is TGTGCCAGCAGTTACGGCGGGGAGAGCTCCTACAATGAGCAGTTCTTC.

This CDR3 is CASSLAGASGDPYEQYF. CDR3 nucleotide sequence: TGCGCCAGCAGCCTGGCCGGGGCTAGCGGGGACCCCTACGAGCAGTACTTC. This chain uses TRBV5-1 with TRBJ2-7, with TRBD2 identical over 9 bases. Unmatched junction bases numbered 13, after V lost 4 bases and J lost 2 bases. CDR3 length: 17 amino acids. The germline V gene has CDR1 SGHRS and CDR2 YFSETQ.

The chain combines TRBV4-3 with TRBJ1-1; 7 bases map to TRBD1. Germline CDR1 LGHNA, CDR2 YSLEER. This CDR3 is built from 15 residues. V was clipped by 1 base and J by 4 bases; unmatched bases: 6. The CDR3 DNA is TGCGCCAGCAGCCAAGTGGTGACAGGGAGCACTGAAGCTTTCTTT. It specifies CASSQVVTGSTEAFF.

The V and J genes are TRBV4-2 and TRBJ2-5; 7 bases line up with TRBD2. The CDR3 loop spans 14 amino acids. The germline CDR1 and CDR2 sequences are LGHNA and YNFKEQ. Losses at the gene ends were 4 bases for V and 5 bases for J; bases not matched to a gene: 7. CDR3 DNA: TGTGCCAGCAGCCCGGCGGGGGAAGGGGAGACCCAGTACTTC. Translation gives CASSPAGEGETQYF.

The CDR3 coding sequence is TGTGCCAGCAGCTTAGGGGCAGGGGGCGAGGAAAACATTCAGTACTTC. Its protein is CASSLGAGGEENIQYF. The rearrangement uses TRBV7-6 and TRBJ2-4, with 8 bases identical to TRBD1. V was clipped by 1 base and J by 5 bases; unmatched bases: 7. The CDR3 length is 16 residues. Per germline, CDR1 SGHVS and CDR2 FNYEAQ.

Only one count was recorded for this clone. This chain links TRBV7-2 with TRBJ1-2; 7 positions agree with TRBD1. The CDR3 length is 15 residues. Trimming at V came to 5 bases and at J to 4 bases, leaving 10 bases not matched to a gene. The V gene's germline CDR1 is SGHTA and CDR2 FQGNSA. This CDR3 reads CASSPDRVVGYGYTF. The CDR3 bases are TGTGCCAGCAGCCCAGACAGGGTCGTAGGCTATGGCTACACCTTC.

The V call is TRBV11-2, the J call TRBJ2-7, with 7 positions matching TRBD2. The CDR3 has 15 amino acids. V shed 2 bases and J 3 bases; nucleotides not matched to a gene: 7. Germline-derived CDR1 and CDR2 are SGHAT and FQNNGV. CDR3 bases: TGTGCCAGCAGCTTACGTCGGGGGGTGCACTACGAGCAGTACTTC. Translated: CASSLRRGVHYEQYF.

This clone was recorded a few times. The CDR3: CASSLAVGGRSGNTIYF. CDR3 bases: TGTGCCAGCAGCTTAGCGGTGGGGGGAAGATCTGGAAACACCATATATTTT. V and J are TRBV7-9 and TRBJ1-3, with a tentative D call TRBD1 (5 bases). The CDR3 is made up of 17 amino acids. The V gene lost 0 bases and the J gene lost 1 base, with 13 bases spanning the gap. Germline CDR1 is SEHNR and CDR2 is FQNEAQ (reference sequence).

The chain uses TRBV7-9 and TRBJ1-6; D not resolved. CDR1 and CDR2 from the germline V gene are SEHNR and FQNEAQ (reference sequence). There are 15 residues in the CDR3. V lost 5 bases, J lost 10 bases, and 18 bases lay in between. The CDR3 protein is CASSPWTGAASPLHF. CDR3 DNA sequence: TGTGCCAGCAGCCCCTGGACGGGAGCGGCCTCACCCCTCCACTTT.

The V and J genes are TRBV7-8 and TRBJ2-5; 9 bases map to TRBD1. This CDR3 is built from 15 residues. CDR1 is SGHVS and CDR2 is FQNEAQ in the germline V gene. V shed 5 bases and J 5 bases; nucleotides not matched to a gene: 9. The CDR3 DNA follows: TGTGCCAGCAGCCTAGGACAGGGGACGTCTGAGACCCAGTACTTC. Its translation is CASSLGQGTSETQYF.